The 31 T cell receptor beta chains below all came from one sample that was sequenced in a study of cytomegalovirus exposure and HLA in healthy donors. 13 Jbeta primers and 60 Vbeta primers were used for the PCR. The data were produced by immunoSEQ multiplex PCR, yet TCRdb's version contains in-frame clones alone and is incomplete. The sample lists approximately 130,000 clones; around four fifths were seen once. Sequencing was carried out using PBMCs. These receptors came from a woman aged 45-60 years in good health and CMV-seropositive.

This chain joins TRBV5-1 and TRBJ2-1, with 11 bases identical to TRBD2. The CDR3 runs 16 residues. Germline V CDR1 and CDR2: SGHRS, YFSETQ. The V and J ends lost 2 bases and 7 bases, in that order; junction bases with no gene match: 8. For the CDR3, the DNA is TGCGCCAGCAGCTTCTCCGGGACTAGCGGATATAATGAGCAGTTCTTC. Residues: CASSFSGTSGYNEQFF. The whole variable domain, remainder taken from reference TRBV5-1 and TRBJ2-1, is KAGVTQTPRYLIKTRGQQVTLSCSPISGHRSVSWYQQTPGQGLQFLFEYFSETQRNKGNFPGRFSGRQFSNSRSEMNVSTLELGDSALYLCASSFSGTSGYNEQFFGPGTRLTVL.

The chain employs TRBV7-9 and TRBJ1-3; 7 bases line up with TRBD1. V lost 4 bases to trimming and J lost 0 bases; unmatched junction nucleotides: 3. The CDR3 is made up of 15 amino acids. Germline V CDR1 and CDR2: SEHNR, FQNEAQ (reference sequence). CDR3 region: CASSWGQYSGNTIYF. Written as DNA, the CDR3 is TGTGCCAGCAGCTGGGGACAGTACTCTGGAAACACCATATATTTT.

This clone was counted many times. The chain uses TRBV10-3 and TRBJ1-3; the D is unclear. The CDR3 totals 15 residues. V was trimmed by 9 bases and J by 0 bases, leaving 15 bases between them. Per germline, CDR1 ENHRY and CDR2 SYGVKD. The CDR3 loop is CAIQLPPASGNTIYF. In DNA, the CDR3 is TGTGCCATACAGTTACCCCCGGCCTCTGGAAACACCATATATTTT.

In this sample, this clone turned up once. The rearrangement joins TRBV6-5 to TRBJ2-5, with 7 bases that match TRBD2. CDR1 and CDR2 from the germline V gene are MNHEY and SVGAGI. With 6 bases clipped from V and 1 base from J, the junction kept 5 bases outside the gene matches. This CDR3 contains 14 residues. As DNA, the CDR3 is TGTGCCAGCAGCCTATGGACTAGCCAAGAGACCCAGTACTTC. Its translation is CASSLWTSQETQYF.

The CDR3 sequence: CASSLRTGGWTEAFF. The CDR3 region has the DNA TGTGCCAGCAGTCTAAGGACAGGGGGCTGGACTGAAGCTTTCTTT. This rearrangement joins TRBV28 to TRBJ1-1, with TRBD1 matching over 11 bases. With V trimmed by 5 bases and J by 5 bases, 7 bases remained unmatched. From germline, CDR1 is MDHEN and CDR2 SYDVKM. The CDR3 extends over 15 amino acids.

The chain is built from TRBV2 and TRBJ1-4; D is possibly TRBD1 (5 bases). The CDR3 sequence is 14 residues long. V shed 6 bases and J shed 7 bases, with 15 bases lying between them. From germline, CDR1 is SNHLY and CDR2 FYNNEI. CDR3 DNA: TGTGCCAGCAGCCTAGGAGGGGTATTTGAAAAACTGTTTTTT. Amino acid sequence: CASSLGGVFEKLFF. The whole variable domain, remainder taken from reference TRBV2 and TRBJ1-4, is EPEVTQTPSHQVTQMGQEVILRCVPISNHLYFYWYRQILGQKVEFLVSFYNNEISEKSEIFDDQFSVERPDGSNFTLKIRSTKLEDSAMYFCASSLGGVFEKLFFGSGTQLSVL.

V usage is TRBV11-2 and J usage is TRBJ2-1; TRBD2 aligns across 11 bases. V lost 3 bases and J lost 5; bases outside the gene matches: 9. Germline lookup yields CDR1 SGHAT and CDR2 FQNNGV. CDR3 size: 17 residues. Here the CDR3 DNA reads TGTGCCAGCAGCTTGGTAGCGGGGGGGCCTTCTGACAATGAGCAGTTCTTC. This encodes CASSLVAGGPSDNEQFF.

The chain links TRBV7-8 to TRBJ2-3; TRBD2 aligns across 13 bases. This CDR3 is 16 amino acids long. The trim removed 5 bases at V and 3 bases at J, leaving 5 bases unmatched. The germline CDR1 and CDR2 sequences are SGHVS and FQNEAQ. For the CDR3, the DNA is TGTGCCAGCAGCCCCCGACTAGCGGGGGGTACAGATACGCAGTATTTT. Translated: CASSPRLAGGTDTQYF.

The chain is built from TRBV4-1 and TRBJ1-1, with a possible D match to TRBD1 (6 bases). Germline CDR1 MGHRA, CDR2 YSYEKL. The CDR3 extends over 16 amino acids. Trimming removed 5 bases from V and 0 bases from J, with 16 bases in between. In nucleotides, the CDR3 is TGCGCCAGCAGCTCCCGGTACCAGGGGATGAACACTGAAGCTTTCTTT. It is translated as CASSSRYQGMNTEAFF.

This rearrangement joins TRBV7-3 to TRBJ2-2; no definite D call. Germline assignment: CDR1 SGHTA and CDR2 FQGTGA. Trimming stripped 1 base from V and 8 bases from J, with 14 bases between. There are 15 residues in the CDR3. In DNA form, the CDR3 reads TGTGCCAGCAGCTTAAAGTCGGTCCCAGGAGGGGAGCTGTTTTTT. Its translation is CASSLKSVPGGELFF.

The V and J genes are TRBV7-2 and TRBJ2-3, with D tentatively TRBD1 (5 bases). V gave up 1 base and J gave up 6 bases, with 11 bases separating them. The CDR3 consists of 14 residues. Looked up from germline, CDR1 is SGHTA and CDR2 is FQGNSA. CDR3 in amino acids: CASSLGRAVDTQYF. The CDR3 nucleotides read TGTGCCAGCAGCTTAGGCAGGGCAGTTGATACGCAGTATTTT.

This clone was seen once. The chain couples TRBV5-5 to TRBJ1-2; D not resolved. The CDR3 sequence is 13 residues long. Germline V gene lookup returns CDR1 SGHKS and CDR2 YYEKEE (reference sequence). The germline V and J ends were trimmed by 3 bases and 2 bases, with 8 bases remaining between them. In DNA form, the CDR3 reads TGTGCCAGCAGCTCGGGAGGAAACTATGGCTACACCTTC. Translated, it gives CASSSGGNYGYTF.

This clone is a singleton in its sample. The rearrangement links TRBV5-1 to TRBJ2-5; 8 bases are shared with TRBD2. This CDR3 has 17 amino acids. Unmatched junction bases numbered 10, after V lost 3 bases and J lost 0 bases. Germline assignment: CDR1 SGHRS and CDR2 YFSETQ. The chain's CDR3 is CASSWAGTSGYQETQYF. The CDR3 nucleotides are TGCGCCAGCAGCTGGGCCGGAACTAGCGGCTACCAAGAGACCCAGTACTTC.

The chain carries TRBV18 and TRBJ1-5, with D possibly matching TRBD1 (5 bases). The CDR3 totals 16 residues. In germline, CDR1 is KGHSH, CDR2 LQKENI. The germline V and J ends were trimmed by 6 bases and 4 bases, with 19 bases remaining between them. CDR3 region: CASSRSGATTNQPQHF. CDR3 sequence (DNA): TGTGCCAGCTCTAGAAGTGGGGCAACAACGAATCAGCCCCAGCATTTT.

CDR3 in amino acids: CASSPRDRVDYGYTF. CDR3 sequence (DNA): TGTGCCAGCAGCCCCCGGGACAGGGTTGACTATGGCTACACCTTC. This rearrangement joins TRBV7-3 to TRBJ1-2; 9 bases agree with TRBD1. V was pared by 5 bases and J by 3 bases, with 7 bases of the junction left unmatched. The CDR3 has 15 amino acids. Germline V gene data show CDR1 as SGHTA and CDR2 as FQGTGA.

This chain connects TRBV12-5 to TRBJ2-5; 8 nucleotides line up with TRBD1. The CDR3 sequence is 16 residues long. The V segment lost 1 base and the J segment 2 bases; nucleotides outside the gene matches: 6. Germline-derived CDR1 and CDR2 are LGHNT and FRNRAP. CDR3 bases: TGTGCTAGTGGTTTGGGGACAGGGTGGTCGCAAGAGACCCAGTACTTC. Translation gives CASGLGTGWSQETQYF.

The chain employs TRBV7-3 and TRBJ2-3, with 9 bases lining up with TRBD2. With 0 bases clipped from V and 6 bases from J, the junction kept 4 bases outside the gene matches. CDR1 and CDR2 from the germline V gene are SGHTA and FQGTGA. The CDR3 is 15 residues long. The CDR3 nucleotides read TGTGCCAGCAGCTTAACTAGCGGGGGTTTGGATACGCAGTATTTT. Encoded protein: CASSLTSGGLDTQYF. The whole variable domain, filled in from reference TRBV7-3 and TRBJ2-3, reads GAGVSQTPSNKVTEKGKYVELRCDPISGHTALYWYRQSLGQGPEFLIYFQGTGAADDSGLPNDRFFAVRPEGSVSTLKIQRTERGDSAVYLCASSLTSGGLDTQYFGPGTRLTVL.

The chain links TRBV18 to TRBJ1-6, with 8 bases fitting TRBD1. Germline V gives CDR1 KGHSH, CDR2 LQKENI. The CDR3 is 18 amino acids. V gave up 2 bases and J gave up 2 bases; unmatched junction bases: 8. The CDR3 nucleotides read TGTGCCAGCTCACCAGAAGGACAGGGCTTTACCTATAATTCACCCCTCCACTTT. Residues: CASSPEGQGFTYNSPLHF.

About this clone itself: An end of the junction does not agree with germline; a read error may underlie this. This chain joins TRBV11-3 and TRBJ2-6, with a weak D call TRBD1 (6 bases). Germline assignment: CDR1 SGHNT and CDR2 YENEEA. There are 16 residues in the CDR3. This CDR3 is CASSLRGSSGANGLTF. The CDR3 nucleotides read TGTGCCAGCAGCTTAAGGGGGAGCTCTGGGGCCAACGGCCTGACTTTC.

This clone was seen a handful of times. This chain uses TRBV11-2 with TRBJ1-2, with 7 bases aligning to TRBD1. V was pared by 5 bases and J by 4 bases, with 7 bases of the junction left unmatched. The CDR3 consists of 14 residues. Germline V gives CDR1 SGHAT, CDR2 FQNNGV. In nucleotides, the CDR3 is TGTGCCAGCAGCCTGGACAGGATGGGCTATGGCTACACCTTC. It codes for CASSLDRMGYGYTF.

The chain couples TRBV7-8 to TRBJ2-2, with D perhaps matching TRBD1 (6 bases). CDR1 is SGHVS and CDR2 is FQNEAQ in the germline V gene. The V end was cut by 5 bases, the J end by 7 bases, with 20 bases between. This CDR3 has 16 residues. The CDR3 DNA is TGTGCCAGCAGCCATGTGTTAGGGGGAAGGGGCGGGGAGCTGTTTTTT. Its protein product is CASSHVLGGRGGELFF.

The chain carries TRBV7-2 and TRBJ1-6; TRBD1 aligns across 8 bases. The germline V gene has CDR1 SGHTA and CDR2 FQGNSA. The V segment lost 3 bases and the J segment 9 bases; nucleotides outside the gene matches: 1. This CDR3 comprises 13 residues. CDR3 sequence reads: CASSFGQGSPLHF. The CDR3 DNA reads TGTGCCAGCAGCTTCGGACAGGGTTCACCCCTCCACTTT. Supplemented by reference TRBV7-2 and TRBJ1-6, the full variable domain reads GAGVSQSPSNKVTEKGKDVELRCDPISGHTALYWYRQSLGQGLEFLIYFQGNSAPDKSGLPSDRFSAERTGGSVSTLTIQRTQQEDSAVYLCASSFGQGSPLHFGNGTRLTVT.

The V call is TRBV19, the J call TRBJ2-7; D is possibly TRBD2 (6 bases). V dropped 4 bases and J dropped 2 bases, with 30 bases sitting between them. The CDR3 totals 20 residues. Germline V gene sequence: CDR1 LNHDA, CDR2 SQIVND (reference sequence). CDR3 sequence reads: CASSTSTAAGWGMLTYEQYF. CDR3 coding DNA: TGTGCCAGTAGTACCTCGACGGCGGCGGGGTGGGGCATGCTAACCTACGAGCAGTACTTC.

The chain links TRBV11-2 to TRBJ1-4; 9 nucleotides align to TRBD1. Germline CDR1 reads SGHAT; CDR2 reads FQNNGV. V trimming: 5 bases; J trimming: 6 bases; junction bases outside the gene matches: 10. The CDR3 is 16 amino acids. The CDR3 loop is CASSANLRDRDEKLFF. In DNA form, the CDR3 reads TGTGCCAGCAGCGCAAACCTCCGGGACAGGGATGAAAAACTGTTTTTT. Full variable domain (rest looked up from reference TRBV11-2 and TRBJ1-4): EAGVAQSPRYKIIEKRQSVAFWCNPISGHATLYWYQQILGQGPKLLIQFQNNGVVDDSQLPKDRFSAERLKGVDSTLKIQPAKLEDSAVYLCASSANLRDRDEKLFFGSGTQLSVL.

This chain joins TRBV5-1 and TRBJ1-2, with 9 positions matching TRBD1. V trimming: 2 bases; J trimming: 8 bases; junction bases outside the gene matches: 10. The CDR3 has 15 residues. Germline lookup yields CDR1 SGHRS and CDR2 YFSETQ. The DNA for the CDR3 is TGCGCCAGCAGCTTACTGACAACAGGGGGCCGGGGCTACACCTTC. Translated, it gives CASSLLTTGGRGYTF.

The CDR3: CSVKGQSYGYTF. The CDR3 DNA follows: TGCAGCGTTAAGGGACAGTCCTATGGCTACACCTTC. The V call is TRBV29-1, the J call TRBJ1-2; 7 positions match TRBD1. Germline trimming cut 5 bases from V and 4 bases from J; bases unmatched to any gene: 4. The CDR3 is 12 amino acids. Per the germline V gene, CDR1 is SQVTM and CDR2 is ANQGSEA. Variable domain in full (rest from reference TRBV29-1 and TRBJ1-2): SAVISQKPSRDICQRGTSLTIQCQVDSQVTMMFWYRQQPGQSLTLIATANQGSEATYESGFVIDKFPISRPNLTFSTLTVSNMSPEDSSIYLCSVKGQSYGYTFGSGTRLTVV.

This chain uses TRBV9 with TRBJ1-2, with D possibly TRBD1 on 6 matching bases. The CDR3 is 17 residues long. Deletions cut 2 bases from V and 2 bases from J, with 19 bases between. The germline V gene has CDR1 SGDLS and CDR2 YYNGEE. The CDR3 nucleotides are TGTGCCAGCAGCGTGGGGGGGCGCCTCGGGTGGAACTATGGCTACACCTTC. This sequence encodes CASSVGGRLGWNYGYTF.

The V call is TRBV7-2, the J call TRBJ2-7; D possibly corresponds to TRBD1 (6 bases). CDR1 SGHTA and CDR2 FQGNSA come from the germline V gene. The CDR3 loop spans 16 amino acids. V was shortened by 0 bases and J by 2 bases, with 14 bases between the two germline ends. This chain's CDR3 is CASSLAAGTPTYEQYF. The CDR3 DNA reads TGTGCCAGCAGCTTAGCGGCCGGGACACCGACCTACGAGCAGTACTTC.

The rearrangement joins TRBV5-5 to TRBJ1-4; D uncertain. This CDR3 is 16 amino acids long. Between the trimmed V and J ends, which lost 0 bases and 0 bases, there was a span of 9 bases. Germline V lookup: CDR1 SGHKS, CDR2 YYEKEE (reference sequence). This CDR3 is CASSLGSVATNEKLFF. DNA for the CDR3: TGTGCCAGCAGCTTGGGGTCAGTTGCAACTAATGAAAAACTGTTTTTT.

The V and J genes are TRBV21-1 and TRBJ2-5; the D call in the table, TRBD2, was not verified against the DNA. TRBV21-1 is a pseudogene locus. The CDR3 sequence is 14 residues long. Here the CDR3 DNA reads TGTGCCAGCAGCAAAGTCAAGTCTCGGGAGACCCAGTACTTC. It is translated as CASSKVKSRETQYF.

The CDR3 protein is CASSDWDRGFNEQFF. The DNA for the CDR3 is TGTGCCAGCAGTGACTGGGACAGGGGGTTCAATGAGCAGTTCTTC. The rearrangement joins TRBV6-4 to TRBJ2-1; 11 bases are a match to TRBD1. V trimming: 1 base; J trimming: 6 bases; junction bases outside the gene matches: 2. Germline V gene lookup returns CDR1 MRHNA and CDR2 SNTAGT. The length of the CDR3 is 15 residues.